Each of the 20 T cell receptor beta chains below was sequenced from the same sample in a study of blood T cells in healthy people across ages. The use of a sample-barcoded 5' primer and a J-beta primer mix characterized a second PCR of 7 to 11 cycles. TCRdb fed the 5' RACE reads into MiXCR, producing one record per CDR3 protein. The sample shows hundreds of thousands of distinct CDR3 sequences, about 53% of them seen only once. Specimen: blood. The origin of the receptors is an older man in good health.

CDR3 bases: TGTGCCAGCAGGGAGGGACAGGGGCATGAGCAGTACTTC. It is translated as CASREGQGHEQYF. The chain carries TRBV2 and TRBJ2-5; 10 bases align to TRBD1. V lost 6 bases and J lost 11; bases outside the gene matches: 9. CDR3 length equals 13 residues. Germline V gene data show CDR1 as SNHLY and CDR2 as FYNNEI.

The rearrangement links TRBV20-1 to TRBJ2-5, with 10 nucleotides matching TRBD1. V gave up 0 bases and J gave up 7 bases; unmatched junction bases: 8. The CDR3 runs to 15 residues. Germline CDR1 is DFQATT and CDR2 is SNEGSKA (reference sequence). The DNA of the CDR3 is TGCAGTGCTAGAGATCAGGGACAGGGGAGCGGGACCCAGTACTTC. Protein: CSARDQGQGSGTQYF.

The J gene is TRBJ2-7, the V gene TRBV20-1; D remains unclear. In germline, CDR1 is DFQATT, CDR2 SNEGSKA (reference sequence). V dropped 5 bases and J dropped 0 bases, with 17 bases sitting between them. The CDR3 consists of 15 residues. CDR3 bases: TGCAGTGCTCCCAAAGGCAGTTCCCTCTCCTACGAGCAGTACTTC. Translation: CSAPKGSSLSYEQYF.

V and J are TRBV20-1 and TRBJ1-2; no clear D. This CDR3 region has 12 residues. Per the germline V gene, CDR1 is DFQATT and CDR2 is SNEGSKA (reference sequence). Trimming took 6 bases from V and 7 from J, leaving 15 bases between them. The DNA of the CDR3 is TGCAGTGCCCGGGCCAGGTTGGGTGGCTACACCTTC. The encoded protein is CSARARLGGYTF.

The rearrangement links TRBV20-1 to TRBJ2-5; 8 nucleotides align to TRBD1. Germline values: CDR1 DFQATT, CDR2 SNEGSKA (reference sequence). Germline trimming cut 3 bases from V and 3 bases from J; bases unmatched to any gene: 0. This CDR3 contains 12 residues. This chain's CDR3 is CSARDREETQYF. Written as DNA, the CDR3 is TGCAGTGCTAGGGACAGGGAAGAGACCCAGTACTTC.

This clonotype was seen more than once but under ten times. V is TRBV7-3 and J is TRBJ1-2; 10 bases map to TRBD1. The CDR3 runs to 19 residues. J was trimmed by 3 bases and V by 2 bases; bases with no gene match: 15. Germline loops: CDR1 SGHTA, CDR2 FQGTGA. CDR3 nucleotides: TGTGCCAGCAGCTTATATATACGGGACAGGGGAAATCTGGACTATGGCTACACCTTC. Protein sequence: CASSLYIRDRGNLDYGYTF.

This sequence joins TRBV28 and TRBJ2-3, with 10 bases lining up with TRBD2. CDR3 size: 13 residues. J lost 5 bases, V lost 7 bases, and 3 bases had no gene match. Germline V lookup: CDR1 MDHEN, CDR2 SYDVKM. The chain's CDR3 is CASITSGEDTQYF. The CDR3 DNA follows: TGTGCCAGCATTACTAGCGGGGAAGATACGCAGTATTTT.

The chain combines TRBV20-1 with TRBJ1-2; TRBD1 matches at 7 bases. V lost 6 bases and J lost 1; bases outside the gene matches: 11. Germline CDR1 and CDR2: DFQATT and SNEGSKA (reference sequence). This CDR3 is 15 amino acids long. The CDR3 DNA sequence: TGCAGTGCGCTCGGGACAGCCGACTTTAACTATGGCTACACCTTC. It translates to CSALGTADFNYGYTF.

V is TRBV7-9 and J is TRBJ2-7; D is unclear. Gene TRBJ2-5 matches the end of the DNA better, so the J call may be wrong. The CDR3 runs to 13 residues. The germline V gene encodes CDR1 SEHNR and CDR2 FQNEAQ (reference sequence). The DNA for the CDR3 is TGTGCCAGCAGCTTTGGCAGTCCGGTGACCCAGTACTTC. Its translation: CASSFGSPVTQYF.

The chain uses TRBV25-1 and TRBJ2-7; D uncertain. TRBJ2-5 matches the DNA end more closely, so the J call is doubtful. Germline CDR1 is MGHDK and CDR2 is SYGVNS. This CDR3 contains 13 residues. For the CDR3, the DNA is TGTGCCAGCATCCCCAGGTCTCAAGAGACCCAGTACTTC. Its translation is CASIPRSQETQYF.

The chain recombines TRBV5-1 with TRBJ2-7, with 8 bases identical to TRBD1. The J call may be wrong; the DNA end is better matched by TRBJ2-5. Germline CDR1 reads SGHRS; CDR2 reads YFSETQ. CDR3 size: 16 residues. The CDR3 loop reads CASSLFGAGGPSTQYF. The CDR3 bases are TGCGCCAGCAGCTTGTTTGGGGCAGGGGGCCCTTCGACCCAGTACTTC.

The CDR3 spells CASTDSSWDEQFF. CDR3 DNA: TGTGCCAGCACTGACTCTAGCTGGGATGAGCAGTTCTTC. The J gene is TRBJ2-1, the V gene TRBV7-9, with a tentative D call TRBD2 (5 bases). There are 13 residues in the CDR3. CDR1 is SEHNR, CDR2 FQNEAQ, per germline (reference sequence). Trimming removed 7 bases from V and 8 bases from J, with 15 bases in between. The full variable domain, completed using reference TRBV7-9 and TRBJ2-1, is DTGVSQNPRHKITKRGQNVTFRCDPISEHNRLYWYRQTLGQGPEFLTYFQNEAQLEKSRLLSDRFSAERPKGSFSTLEIQRTEQGDSAMYLCASTDSSWDEQFFGPGTRLTVL.

The V call is TRBV20-1, the J call TRBJ2-5, with D possibly TRBD2 on 6 matching bases. Trimming took 2 bases from V and 11 from J, leaving 24 bases between them. Germline values: CDR1 DFQATT, CDR2 SNEGSKA (reference sequence). CDR3 size: 15 residues. As DNA, the CDR3 is TGCAGTGCTAGACAGACGGTCGCGGGAACGGGGGAGCAGTACTTC. It yields the protein CSARQTVAGTGEQYF.

The chain uses TRBV6-5 and TRBJ1-1; D ambiguous. The CDR3 has 14 amino acids. The V end was cut by 2 bases, the J end by 3 bases, with 10 bases between. Germline loops: CDR1 MNHEY, CDR2 SVGAGI. CDR3: CASSYATGDTEAFF. CDR3 nucleotides: TGTGCCAGCAGTTACGCGACTGGGGACACTGAAGCTTTCTTT.

The rearrangement joins TRBV7-2 to TRBJ2-7; TRBD2 is a possible D gene (6 bases). The closer fit of TRBJ2-5 to the DNA end suggests the J call may be wrong. The germline V gene has CDR1 SGHTA and CDR2 FQGNSA. The CDR3 length is 13 residues. The CDR3 DNA reads TGTGCCAGCAGCGCCCGGGACTTAGAGACCCAGTACTTC. Translated, it gives CASSARDLETQYF.

This chain uses TRBV7-8 with TRBJ1-4; TRBD1 might be the D (6 bases). Germline V gene sequence: CDR1 SGHVS, CDR2 FQNEAQ. The CDR3 runs to 15 residues. The V end was cut by 5 bases, the J end by 5 bases, with 15 bases between. CDR3 sequence: CASSEQQGLNEKLFF. CDR3 in DNA: TGTGCCAGCAGCGAACAACAGGGTCTGAATGAAAAACTGTTTTTT.

Only one count was recorded for this clonotype. This chain links TRBV3-1 with TRBJ1-1; maybe TRBD1 (6 bases). Trimming took off 8 bases at V and 2 bases at J, with 9 bases between the two ends. This CDR3 is built from 12 residues. CDR1 is LGHDT and CDR2 is YNNKEL in the germline V gene (reference sequence). CDR3 sequence: CASGQTNTEAFF. The DNA for the CDR3 is TGTGCCAGCGGACAGACTAACACTGAAGCTTTCTTT.

A few counts support this clonotype. The chain couples TRBV6-2 or TRBV6-3 to TRBJ2-5, with D possibly TRBD2 on 5 matching bases. V was clipped by 3 bases and J by 0 bases, with 8 bases between them. The germline V gene has CDR1 MNHEY and CDR2 SVGEGT. This CDR3 spans 14 amino acids. This CDR3 is CASSYTRYQETQYF. In DNA, the CDR3 is TGTGCCAGCAGTTATACTAGGTACCAAGAGACCCAGTACTTC.

The chain couples TRBV7-9 to TRBJ2-1, with 7 nucleotides matching TRBD1. With V trimmed by 4 bases and J by 6 bases, 3 bases remained unmatched. Germline assignment: CDR1 SEHNR and CDR2 FQNEAQ (reference sequence). The CDR3 totals 13 residues. CDR3 residues: CASSWGQSNEQFF. The CDR3 region has the DNA TGTGCCAGCAGCTGGGGACAGAGCAATGAGCAGTTCTTC.

This clonotype was detected once. J is TRBJ2-1 and V is TRBV2; possibly TRBD2 for D (6 bases). The CDR3 runs 13 residues. Germline lookup yields CDR1 SNHLY and CDR2 FYNNEI. The V gene lost 6 bases and the J gene lost 8 bases, with 14 bases spanning the gap. CDR3 sequence reads: CASRTPGVHEQFF. DNA for the CDR3: TGTGCCAGCAGGACCCCGGGGGTCCATGAGCAGTTCTTC.